This T cell receptor beta chain was identified during a study of PD-L1 blockade in urothelial cancer. Time point here: pretreatment peripheral blood. This CDR3 has 16 amino acids. Germline trimming cut 3 bases from V and 4 bases from J; bases unmatched to any gene: 11. Germline lookup yields CDR1 SGHRS and CDR2 YFSETQ. Clones were sequenced by immunoSEQ multiplex PCR, and TCRdb holds only the in-frame ones, with some missing. Of fewer than 85,000 clones listed, roughly 89% are singletons. V gene TRBV5-1 combines with J gene TRBJ2-3; 7 bases align to TRBD1. The origin of this receptor is a woman in her seventies with urothelial cancer. Sequenced material: PBMCs, taken around atezolizumab (anti-PD-L1) treatment. CDR3 coding DNA: TGCGCCAGCAGCTCCTCAAATGACAGGGTACCAGATACGCAGTATTTT. Its protein product is CASSSSNDRVPDTQYF.